This is a list of T cell receptor beta chains from one sample in a study of cytomegalovirus exposure and HLA in healthy donors. Repertoires were generated with immunoSEQ multiplex PCR, while TCRdb's copy carries only in-frame clones and drops some. Of 150,000 or so clones listed, roughly 80% are singletons. What was sequenced was PBMCs. The receptors stem from a man between 35 and 55 years old in good health and CMV-seropositive. CDR3s include the opening cysteine and the closing phenylalanine or tryptophan. The D gene is left open where the match is weak. Not all rows give a size; the values are once, few, many and, for expanded clones, a class.

>TRBV28|TRBJ1-3|NA|few
TGTGCCACCCGAGGGCAGCCCTCTGGAAACACCATATATTTT
CATRGQPSGNTIYF
>TRBV9|TRBJ1-1|TRBD1|NA
TGTGCCAGCAGCCCCCAGACCGGGACAGAAAACACTGAAGCTTTCTTT
CASSPQTGTENTEAFF
>TRBV7-9|TRBJ1-1|NA|NA
TGTGCCAGCAGCTTAGCGGGGGGTGGGGTGAACACTGAAGCTTTCTTT
CASSLAGGGVNTEAFF
>TRBV28|TRBJ2-3|NA|NA
TGTGCCAGCTGCCCCGGGATTGGCACAGATACGCAGTATTTT
CASCPGIGTDTQYF
>TRBV14|TRBJ2-7|TRBD2|NA
TGTGCCAGCAGCCAAGATTTTTGGGGGACTAGCGGGAGGATCGAGCAGTACTTC
CASSQDFWGTSGRIEQYF
>TRBV6-5|TRBJ2-7|TRBD1|NA
TGTGCCAGCAGTTACGGGGGACAGGGCTACGAGCAGTACTTC
CASSYGGQGYEQYF
>TRBV5-1|TRBJ2-3|NA|NA
TGCGCCAGCAGCTTGGGCCGGGCGGGGGATACGCAGTATTTT
CASSLGRAGDTQYF
>TRBV5-1|TRBJ1-5|TRBD1|NA
TGCGCCAGCAGCCTGGGACAGGGCGATCAGCCCCAGCATTTT
CASSLGQGDQPQHF
>TRBV27|TRBJ2-3|TRBD2|few
TGTGCCAGCAGCCGGAAGGCTAGCGGGTCGACAGATACGCAGTATTTT
CASSRKASGSTDTQYF
>TRBV9|TRBJ2-1|NA|NA
TGTGCCAGCGGAGACGGCGACAGTGGTCGGTCCTACAATGAGCAGTTCTTC
CASGDGDSGRSYNEQFF
>TRBV10-2|TRBJ2-7|TRBD2|NA
TGCGCCAGCAGTGAGATAGCGGGGACGTACTACGAGCAGTACTTC
CASSEIAGTYYEQYF
>TRBV28|TRBJ1-5|TRBD1|NA
TGTGCCAGCGCCCTATCGACAGGGGGACGCAATCAGCCCCAGCATTTT
CASALSTGGRNQPQHF
>TRBV27|TRBJ1-2|NA|NA
TGTGCCAGCAGTTTAGGGCAGGGCTCTGGCTACACCTTC
CASSLGQGSGYTF
>TRBV29-1|TRBJ2-7|NA|NA
TGCAGCGTTGGTACAGGCACCTACGAGCAGTACTTC
CSVGTGTYEQYF
>TRBV7-9|TRBJ1-2|NA|NA
TGTGCCAGCAGCTTTGGACACGCTGGCTACACCTTC
CASSFGHAGYTF
>TRBV5-6|TRBJ1-3|TRBD1|NA
TGTGCCAGCAGCTTGGGACAGGGGAGGTTTTTGCGCGGAAACACCATATATTTT
CASSLGQGRFLRGNTIYF
>TRBV5-1|TRBJ2-1|TRBD2|NA
TGCGCCAGCAGCTTGGCGGGAGGCGCCTACAATGAGCAGTTCTTC
CASSLAGGAYNEQFF
>TRBV2|TRBJ2-2|NA|NA
TGTGCCAGCAGTGGACAGTCCGGGGGAGTGGCCGGGGAGCTGTTTTTT
CASSGQSGGVAGELFF
>TRBV19|TRBJ2-1|TRBD1|NA
TGTGCCAGTAGTATGACAGGGTCGTGGGATGAGCAGTTCTTC
CASSMTGSWDEQFF
>TRBV18|TRBJ2-7|TRBD2|NA
TGTGCCAGCTCACCACTAGGCGCGGGAGGGTTCTCCTACGAGCAGTACTTC
CASSPLGAGGFSYEQYF
>TRBV7-2|TRBJ2-5|TRBD1|NA
TGTGCCAGCAGCTCAACGGGACAGAGACAAGAGACCCAGTACTTC
CASSSTGQRQETQYF
>TRBV4-3|TRBJ2-7|NA|NA
TGCGCCAGCAGCCTCGAACCCGGGGGACCCGAGCAGTACTTC
CASSLEPGGPEQYF
>TRBV27|TRBJ2-2|TRBD1|few
TGTGCCAGCAGTTTGGAGAACAGGGGGCACACCGGGGAGCTGTTTTTT
CASSLENRGHTGELFF
>TRBV4-1|TRBJ2-5|NA|NA
TGCGCCAGCAGCCAAGAAGTACCAGATACCCAAGAGACCCAGTACTTC
CASSQEVPDTQETQYF
>TRBV7-6|TRBJ2-7|TRBD2|NA
TGTGCCAGCAGCTTAGCTCGCGGGAGGGGTTACGAGCAGTACTTC
CASSLARGRGYEQYF
>TRBV6-5|TRBJ1-3|NA|few
TGTGCCAGCAGTTACGGGAGCTCTGGAAACACCATATATTTT
CASSYGSSGNTIYF
>TRBV5-1|TRBJ1-5|NA|NA
TGCGCCAGCAGCTTGAGTGGCAGGGATCAGCCCCAGCATTTT
CASSLSGRDQPQHF
>TRBV5-1|TRBJ1-4|NA|NA
TGCGCCAGCAGCTTGTTTCGGGATGAAAAACTGTTTTTT
CASSLFRDEKLFF
>TRBV5-4|TRBJ2-2|NA|NA
TGTGCCAGCAGCTTGGAACAAGCGAACACCGGGGAGCTGTTTTTT
CASSLEQANTGELFF
>TRBV10-3|TRBJ2-7|TRBD2|few
TGTGCCATCAGTGAGACCAGCGGGAGTTACGAGCAGTACTTC
CAISETSGSYEQYF
>TRBV6-5|TRBJ1-1|NA|NA
TGTGCCAGCAGGCCTACAGGGTTAGGAAACACTGAAGCTTTCTTT
CASRPTGLGNTEAFF
>TRBV18|TRBJ1-5|NA|few
TGTGCCAGCTCACCAGGGGGGGATCAGCCCCAGCATTTT
CASSPGGDQPQHF
>TRBV19|TRBJ2-5|TRBD1|NA
TGTGCCAGTAGTACCCTTTCCGGGACAGGGGAAGAGACCCAGTACTTC
CASSTLSGTGEETQYF
>TRBV6-5|TRBJ2-7|TRBD2|NA
TGTGCCAGCAAGTATTCTAGCGGGAGGGACGGCGAGCAGTACTTC
CASKYSSGRDGEQYF
>TRBV13|TRBJ2-1|TRBD2|NA
TGTGCCAGCAGCGCCGAGGGGGCTAGCGGGAGCGAAGAGCAGTTCTTC
CASSAEGASGSEEQFF
>TRBV18|TRBJ2-7|TRBD1|once
TGTGCCAGCTCACCGCGGACAGGGCGAGGCGAGCAGTACTTC
CASSPRTGRGEQYF
>TRBV30|TRBJ1-5|NA|few
TGTGCCTGGAGGTCAGCCGGGGATCAGCCCCAGCATTTT
CAWRSAGDQPQHF